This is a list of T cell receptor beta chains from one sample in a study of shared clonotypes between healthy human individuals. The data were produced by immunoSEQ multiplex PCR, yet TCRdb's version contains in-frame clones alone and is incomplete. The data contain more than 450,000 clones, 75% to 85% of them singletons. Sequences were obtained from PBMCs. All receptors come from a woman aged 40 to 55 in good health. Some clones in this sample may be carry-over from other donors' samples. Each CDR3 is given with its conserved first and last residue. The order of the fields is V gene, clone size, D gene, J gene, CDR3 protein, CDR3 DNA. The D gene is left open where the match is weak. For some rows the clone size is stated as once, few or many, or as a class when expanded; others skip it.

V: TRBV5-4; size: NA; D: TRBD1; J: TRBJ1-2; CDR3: CASSSKTGGDYGYTF; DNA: TGTGCCAGCAGCTCCAAAACAGGGGGCGACTATGGCTACACCTTC
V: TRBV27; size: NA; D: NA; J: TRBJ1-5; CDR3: CASSQWGGVRNQPQHF; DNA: TGTGCCAGCAGTCAATGGGGGGGTGTACGAAATCAGCCCCAGCATTTT
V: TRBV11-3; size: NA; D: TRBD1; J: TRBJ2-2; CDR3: CASSPARAGGGELFF; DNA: TGTGCCAGCAGCCCAGCGCGGGCAGGGGGCGGGGAGCTGTTTTTT
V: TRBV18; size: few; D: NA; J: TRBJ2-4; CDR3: CASSRPGGAIAKNIQYF; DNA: TGTGCCAGCTCACGCCCCGGAGGGGCAATAGCCAAAAACATTCAGTACTTC
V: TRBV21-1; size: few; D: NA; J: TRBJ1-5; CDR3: CASSKNGGRQPQHF; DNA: TGTGCCAGCAGCAAAAACGGGGGGAGACAGCCCCAGCATTTT
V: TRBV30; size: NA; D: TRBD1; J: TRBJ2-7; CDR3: CAWSQQGYEQYF; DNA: TGTGCCTGGAGTCAACAGGGGTACGAGCAGTACTTC
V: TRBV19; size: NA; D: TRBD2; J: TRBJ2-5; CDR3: CASSIDGLAGTKETQYF; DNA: TGTGCCAGTAGTATAGACGGGCTAGCGGGAACCAAAGAGACCCAGTACTTC
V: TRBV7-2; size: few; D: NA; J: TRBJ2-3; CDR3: CASSFGVLAESSTDTQYF; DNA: TGTGCCAGCAGCTTCGGAGTGCTAGCAGAATCTAGCACAGATACGCAGTATTTT
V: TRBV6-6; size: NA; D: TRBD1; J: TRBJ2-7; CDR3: CASRGQSYEQYF; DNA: TGTGCCAGCAGGGGACAGTCCTACGAGCAGTACTTC
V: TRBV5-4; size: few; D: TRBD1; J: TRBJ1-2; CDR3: CASSLTGLGYTF; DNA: TGTGCCAGCAGCCTGACAGGGCTTGGCTACACCTTC
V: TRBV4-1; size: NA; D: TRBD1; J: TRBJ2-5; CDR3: CASSYGQGRDETQYF; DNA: TGCGCCAGCAGCTACGGACAGGGGCGGGATGAGACCCAGTACTTC
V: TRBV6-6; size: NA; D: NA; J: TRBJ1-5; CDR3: CASSFEGARSLPQHF; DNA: TGTGCCAGCAGTTTTGAGGGCGCGAGGTCTTTGCCCCAGCATTTT
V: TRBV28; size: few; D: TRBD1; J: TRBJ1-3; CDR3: CASSIRDRDLSGNTIYF; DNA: TGTGCCAGCAGTATTCGGGACAGGGACCTCTCTGGAAACACCATATATTTT
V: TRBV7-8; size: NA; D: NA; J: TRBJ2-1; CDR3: CASGSWNEQFF; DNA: TGTGCCAGCGGGAGTTGGAATGAGCAGTTCTTC
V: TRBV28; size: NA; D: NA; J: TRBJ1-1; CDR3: CASSLLGQGAFF; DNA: TGTGCCAGCAGTTTATTGGGGCAGGGGGCTTTCTTT
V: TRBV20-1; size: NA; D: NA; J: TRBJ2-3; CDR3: CSAGLTDTQYF; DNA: TGCAGTGCCGGGCTCACAGATACGCAGTATTTT
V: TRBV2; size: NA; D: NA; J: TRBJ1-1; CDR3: CASKRGRTEAFF; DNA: TGTGCCAGCAAGAGGGGTAGGACTGAAGCTTTCTTT